This T cell receptor (beta chain) is drawn from a study of blood T cell repertoires in COVID-19. About the study: Samples came from the United States, Italy and Spain, spanning acute and convalescent COVID-19. From T cells, B-cell-depleted T cells, or PBMCs came the material, which was cDNA or gDNA.

Authors' analysis steps: Amplification with reference gene primers provided the estimates of nucleated cell counts. TCRdb keeps only in-frame clones here, not all; method: immunoSEQ multiplex PCR. The V and J calls and clone size were taken over from that table, and D and trimming were inferred from the DNA. Of 60,000 or so clones listed, 75% to 85% are singletons. This receptor was taken from a human donor in a cohort sampled during active COVID-19. Sequencing was performed on peripheral blood.

The CDR3 loop is CAIQGQGDQPQHF. The CDR3 nucleotides are TGTGCCATCCAAGGACAGGGGGATCAGCCCCAGCATTTT. This sequence joins TRBV10-3 and TRBJ1-5, with 10 bases that match TRBD1. V dropped 8 bases and J dropped 5; count of bases not matched to a gene: 3. Germline values: CDR1 ENHRY, CDR2 SYGVKD. The CDR3 length is 13 residues.